This record concerns one T cell receptor (beta chain) sequence. The CDR3 runs 15 residues. Source study methods: Nucleated cell number was recorded as an estimate derived from reference gene primer amplification. The assay was immunoSEQ multiplex PCR, and TCRdb's table has in-frame clones only and misses some. The V and J calls and clone size come from that table; D and trimming were worked out from the DNA. Of 65,000 to 90,000 clones in the sample, around nine tenths were seen once. The sample is drawn from a study of blood T cell repertoires in COVID-19. Study-wide background: Sites in the United States, Italy and Spain provided acute and convalescent COVID-19 samples. In each case, the material was cDNA or gDNA derived from T cells, B-cell-depleted T cells, or PBMCs.

This sequence was found in a human donor in a cohort sampled during active COVID-19. Source material: peripheral blood. The rearrangement joins TRBV21-1 to TRBJ1-2; the DNA was not compared with TRBD1, the D call given in the table. TRBV21-1 is flagged as a pseudogene. CDR3 region: CASTDGGQGPYGYTF. The CDR3 DNA is TGTGCCAGCACCGATGGTGGACAGGGGCCCTATGGCTACACCTTC.